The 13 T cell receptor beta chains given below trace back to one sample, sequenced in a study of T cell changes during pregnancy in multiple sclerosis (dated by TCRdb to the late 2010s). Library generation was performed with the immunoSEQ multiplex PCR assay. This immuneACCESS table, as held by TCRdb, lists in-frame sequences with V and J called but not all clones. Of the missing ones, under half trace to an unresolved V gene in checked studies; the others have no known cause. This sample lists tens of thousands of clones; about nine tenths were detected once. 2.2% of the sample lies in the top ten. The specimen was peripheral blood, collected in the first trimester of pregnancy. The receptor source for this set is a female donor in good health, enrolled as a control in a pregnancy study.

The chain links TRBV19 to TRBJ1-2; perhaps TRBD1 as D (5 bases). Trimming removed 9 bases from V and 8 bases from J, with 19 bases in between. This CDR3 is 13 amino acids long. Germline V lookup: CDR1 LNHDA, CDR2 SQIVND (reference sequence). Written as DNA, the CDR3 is TGTGCCAGCAAGGCAAACAGGCCCGAGGGCTACACCTTC. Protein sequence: CASKANRPEGYTF.

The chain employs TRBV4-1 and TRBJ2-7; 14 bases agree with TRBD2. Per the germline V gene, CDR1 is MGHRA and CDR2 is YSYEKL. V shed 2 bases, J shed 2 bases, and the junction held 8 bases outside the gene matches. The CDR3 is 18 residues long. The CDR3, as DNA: TGCGCCAGCAGCCAAACCCGACTAGCGGGAGGGCAAACCTACGAGCAGTACTTC. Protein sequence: CASSQTRLAGGQTYEQYF.

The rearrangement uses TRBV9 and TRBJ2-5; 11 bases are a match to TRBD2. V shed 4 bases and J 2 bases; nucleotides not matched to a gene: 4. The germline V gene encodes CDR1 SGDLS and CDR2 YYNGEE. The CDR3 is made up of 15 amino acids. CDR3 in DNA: TGTGCCAGCAGCCATAGCGGGGGGGATCAAGAGACCCAGTACTTC. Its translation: CASSHSGGDQETQYF.

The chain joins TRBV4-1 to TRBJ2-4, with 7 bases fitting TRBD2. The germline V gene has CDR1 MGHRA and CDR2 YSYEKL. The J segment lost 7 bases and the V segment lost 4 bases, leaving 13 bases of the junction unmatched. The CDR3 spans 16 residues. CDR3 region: CASSPTRGGTVNIQYF. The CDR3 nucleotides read TGCGCCAGCAGCCCAACCCGGGGAGGGACGGTTAACATTCAGTACTTC.

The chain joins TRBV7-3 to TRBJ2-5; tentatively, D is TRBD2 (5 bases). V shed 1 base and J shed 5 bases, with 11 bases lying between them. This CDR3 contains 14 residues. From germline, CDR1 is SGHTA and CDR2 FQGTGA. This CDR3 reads CASSLIVASETQYF. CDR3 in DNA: TGTGCCAGCAGCTTAATTGTAGCGTCGGAGACCCAGTACTTC.

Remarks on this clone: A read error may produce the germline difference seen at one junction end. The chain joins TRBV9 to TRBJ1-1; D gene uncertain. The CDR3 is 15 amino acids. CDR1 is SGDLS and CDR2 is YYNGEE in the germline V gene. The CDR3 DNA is TGTGCCAGCAGCGTAGTCCTCGTAATGAACACTAAAGCTTTCTTT. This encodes CASSVVLVMNTKAFF.

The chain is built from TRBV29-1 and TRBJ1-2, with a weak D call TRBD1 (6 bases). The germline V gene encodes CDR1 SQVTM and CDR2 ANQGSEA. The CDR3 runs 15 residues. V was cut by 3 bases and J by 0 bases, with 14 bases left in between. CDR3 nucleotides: TGCAGCGTTGACCACAGGGCCCTCTCTAACTATGGCTACACCTTC. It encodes CSVDHRALSNYGYTF.

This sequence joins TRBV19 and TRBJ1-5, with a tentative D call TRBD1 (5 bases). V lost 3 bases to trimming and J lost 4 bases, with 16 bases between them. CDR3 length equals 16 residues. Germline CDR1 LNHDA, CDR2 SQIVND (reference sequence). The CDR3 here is CASSILTVLGNQPQHF. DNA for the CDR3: TGTGCCAGTAGTATCCTGACAGTCCTGGGGAATCAGCCCCAGCATTTT.

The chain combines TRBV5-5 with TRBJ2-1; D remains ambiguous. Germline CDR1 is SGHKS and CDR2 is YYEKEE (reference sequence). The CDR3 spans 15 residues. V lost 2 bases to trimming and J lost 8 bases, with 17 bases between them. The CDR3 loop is CASSLIWLVGHEQFF. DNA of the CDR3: TGTGCCAGCAGCTTAATCTGGCTGGTGGGCCATGAGCAGTTCTTC.

DNA for the CDR3: TGTGCCAGCAGTTTATCGAGGGCTAGCTCCTACAATGAGCAGTTCTTC. It specifies CASSLSRASSYNEQFF. The gene calls are TRBV27 and TRBJ2-1, with D perhaps TRBD2 (5 bases). The V end lost 0 bases, the J end lost 0 bases, and 9 bases lay between the germline ends. Germline loops: CDR1 MNHEY, CDR2 SMNVEV (reference sequence). This CDR3 contains 16 residues.

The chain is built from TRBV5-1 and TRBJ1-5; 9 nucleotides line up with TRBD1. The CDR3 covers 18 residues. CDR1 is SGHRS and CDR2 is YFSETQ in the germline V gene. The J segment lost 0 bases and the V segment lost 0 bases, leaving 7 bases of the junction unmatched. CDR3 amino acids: CASSLDRTGENSNQPQHF. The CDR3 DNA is TGCGCCAGCAGCTTGGATAGGACAGGGGAAAATAGCAATCAGCCCCAGCATTTT. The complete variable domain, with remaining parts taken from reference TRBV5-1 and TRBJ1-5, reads KAGVTQTPRYLIKTRGQQVTLSCSPISGHRSVSWYQQTPGQGLQFLFEYFSETQRNKGNFPGRFSGRQFSNSRSEMNVSTLELGDSALYLCASSLDRTGENSNQPQHFGDGTRLSIL.

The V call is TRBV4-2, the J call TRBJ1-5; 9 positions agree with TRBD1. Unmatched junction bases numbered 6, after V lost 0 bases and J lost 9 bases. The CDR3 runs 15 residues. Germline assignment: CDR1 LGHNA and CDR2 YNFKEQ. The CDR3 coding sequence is TGTGCCAGCAGCCAAGATATGGGACAGGGTCGGCCCCAGCATTTT. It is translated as CASSQDMGQGRPQHF.

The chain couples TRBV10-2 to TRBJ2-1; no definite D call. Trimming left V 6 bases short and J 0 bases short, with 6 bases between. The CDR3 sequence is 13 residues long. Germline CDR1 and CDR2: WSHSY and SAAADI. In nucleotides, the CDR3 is TGCGCCAGCAGGCCGAGCTCCTACAATGAGCAGTTCTTC. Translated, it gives CASRPSSYNEQFF.